This T cell receptor beta chain appears in the sequencing data of a study of CXCR3-negative and CXCR3-positive naive CD8 T cells. Study background: The libraries together contributed some 140 million TRB reads, each supplying about 1.5 +/- 0.3 million. Findings and limits, study-wide: With surface CD5 comparable between naive subsets, TCR strength was estimated using properties derived from the TRB CDR3.

The CDR3 is 12 amino acids. The germline V gene has CDR1 ENHRY and CDR2 SYGVKD. The TRB libraries of cDNA were built by UMI-labeled 5' RACE. With the 5' RACE reads reprocessed, TCRdb shows one record per CDR3 protein and no DNA. The table lists about 57,000 distinct CDR3 sequences. To note about this clonotype: Its antigen remains unknown.

Sequenced sample: memory CD8+ T cells from blood. This receptor was obtained from a human donor in good health. Some clones in this sample may be carry-over from other donors' samples. V and J are TRBV10-3 and TRBJ2-1; without DNA, the TCRdb call of TRBD1 cannot be checked. CDR3: CAISDPGEEQFF.